What follows are 27 T cell receptor beta chains derived from one specimen sequenced in a study of cytomegalovirus exposure and HLA in healthy donors. PCR primers comprised 60 Vbeta and 13 Jbeta primers. Sequencing used immunoSEQ multiplex PCR; TCRdb keeps in-frame clones, though not all of them. The sample yields around 130,000 clones, approximately 85% seen once. The sequencing input was PBMCs. The receptors stem from a boy between 10 and 17 years old in good health and CMV-seronegative.

The rearrangement joins TRBV27 to TRBJ2-2; the D gene is possibly TRBD2 (6 bases). The CDR3 length is 14 residues. The germline gives CDR1 MNHEY, CDR2 SMNVEV (reference sequence). V was cut by 3 bases and J by 7 bases, with 12 bases left in between. The CDR3, as DNA: TGTGCCAGCAGTTTGGGACTGGGAAACGGGGAGCTGTTTTTT. Protein: CASSLGLGNGELFF.

This chain uses TRBV5-1 with TRBJ2-1, with D tentatively TRBD1 (6 bases). The V end was cut by 1 base, the J end by 0 bases, with 8 bases between. The CDR3 extends over 15 amino acids. Germline-derived CDR1 and CDR2 are SGHRS and YFSETQ. CDR3 sequence: CASSLTGISYNEQFF. CDR3 nucleotides: TGCGCCAGCAGCTTGACAGGGATCTCCTACAATGAGCAGTTCTTC.

V is TRBV25-1 and J is TRBJ1-4; maybe TRBD1 (5 bases). From germline, CDR1 is MGHDK and CDR2 SYGVNS. V was clipped by 1 base and J by 3 bases, with 6 bases between them. CDR3 size: 14 residues. The CDR3: CASSEWGANEKLFF. As DNA, the CDR3 is TGTGCCAGCAGTGAATGGGGGGCTAATGAAAAACTGTTTTTT.

A single count supports this clone. The rearrangement uses TRBV11-2 and TRBJ2-7, with a tentative D call TRBD2 (6 bases). V was pared by 5 bases and J by 6 bases, with 17 bases between. Germline V gene data show CDR1 as SGHAT and CDR2 as FQNNGV. This CDR3 has 14 amino acids. As DNA, the CDR3 is TGTGCCAGCAGCATACCCATAACGACTAGCGAGCAGTACTTC. Amino acids: CASSIPITTSEQYF.

This clone came up once. This chain links TRBV9 with TRBJ2-1; D gene unclear. Germline V lookup: CDR1 SGDLS, CDR2 YYNGEE. V lost 3 bases to trimming and J lost 6 bases, with 10 bases between them. This CDR3 region has 13 residues. The CDR3 nucleotides read TGTGCCAGCAGCGGGGCCTTTGGCAATGAGCAGTTCTTC. Its translation is CASSGAFGNEQFF.

The V call is TRBV2, the J call TRBJ1-2, with no clear D. The CDR3 is made up of 13 amino acids. The germline V gene has CDR1 SNHLY and CDR2 FYNNEI. Trimming shortened V by 7 bases and J by 0 bases, and 9 bases separated the two germline ends. The CDR3 DNA reads as TGTGCCAGCAACGACATAGCTAACTATGGCTACACCTTC. Protein: CASNDIANYGYTF.

The chain joins TRBV12-5 to TRBJ2-5; 11 bases are a match to TRBD1. The CDR3 consists of 13 residues. V lost 7 bases, J lost 5 bases, and 3 bases stayed unmatched. The germline V gene has CDR1 LGHNT and CDR2 FRNRAP. CDR3 in amino acids: CASAGTGGETQYF. CDR3 DNA: TGTGCTAGTGCGGGGACAGGGGGGGAGACCCAGTACTTC.

The genes are TRBV7-2 and TRBJ2-7, with D possibly matching TRBD1 (6 bases). The CDR3 contains 13 residues. Trimming removed 5 bases at V and 2 bases at J, with 10 bases between. Germline loops: CDR1 SGHTA, CDR2 FQGNSA. CDR3 sequence (DNA): TGTGCCAGCAGCCCCGGACAGACCTACGAGCAGTACTTC. Its protein is CASSPGQTYEQYF.

The chain couples TRBV5-4 to TRBJ2-7; 9 bases fit TRBD2. The germline V gene has CDR1 SGHNT and CDR2 YYREEE (reference sequence). This CDR3 comprises 14 residues. The V and J ends lost 6 bases and 4 bases, in that order; junction bases with no gene match: 8. The chain's CDR3 is CASMLAGSDYEQYF. Written as DNA, the CDR3 is TGTGCCAGCATGCTAGCGGGGTCGGATTACGAGCAGTACTTC.

The chain uses TRBV2 and TRBJ2-5, with D possibly being TRBD2 (6 bases). Deletions cut 7 bases from V and 3 bases from J, with 18 bases between. The CDR3 runs to 15 residues. Germline V gene data show CDR1 as SNHLY and CDR2 as FYNNEI. The CDR3 DNA follows: TGTGCCAGCATATTGGGTAATTGGAGGGAAGAGACCCAGTACTTC. It yields the protein CASILGNWREETQYF.

This clone was seen a single time. The rearrangement joins TRBV27 to TRBJ1-1, with 7 bases matching TRBD1. This CDR3 contains 16 residues. Germline CDR1 is MNHEY and CDR2 is SMNVEV (reference sequence). The V segment lost 6 bases and the J segment 10 bases; nucleotides outside the gene matches: 20. CDR3 bases: TGTGCCAGCAGCACCTTACAGGGGTACGATCCTAGTGGAGCTTTCTTT. Protein sequence: CASSTLQGYDPSGAFF.

CDR3 in DNA: TGTGCCACCAGCGGACTAGCCAAAAACATTCAGTACTTC. Protein product: CATSGLAKNIQYF. The chain uses TRBV15 and TRBJ2-4, with D possibly matching TRBD2 (5 bases). The V end lost 5 bases, the J end lost 0 bases, and 5 bases lay between the germline ends. Germline loops: CDR1 LNHNV, CDR2 YYDKDF (reference sequence). This CDR3 is built from 13 residues.

The chain employs TRBV18 and TRBJ2-3, with 9 bases identical to TRBD2. Germline lookup yields CDR1 KGHSH and CDR2 LQKENI. J lost 2 bases, V lost 4 bases, and 4 bases had no gene match. The CDR3 is 15 amino acids. The CDR3 DNA sequence: TGTGCCAGCTCACTAGCGGGGGTTGTCACAGATACGCAGTATTTT. Encoded protein: CASSLAGVVTDTQYF. The full variable domain, completed using reference TRBV18 and TRBJ2-3, is NAGVMQNPRHLVRRRGQEARLRCSPMKGHSHVYWYRQLPEEGLKFMVYLQKENIIDESGMPKERFSAEFPKEGPSILRIQQVVRGDSAAYFCASSLAGVVTDTQYFGPGTRLTVL.

This clone was seen a single time. This chain links TRBV18 with TRBJ2-3; 12 bases are shared with TRBD2. Germline V lookup: CDR1 KGHSH, CDR2 LQKENI. The CDR3 consists of 17 residues. V gave up 2 bases and J gave up 4 bases; unmatched junction bases: 7. The CDR3 is CASSPSSSGGVSDTQYF. The CDR3 DNA is TGTGCCAGCTCACCATCGTCTAGCGGGGGGGTTTCAGATACGCAGTATTTT. The complete variable domain, with remaining parts taken from reference TRBV18 and TRBJ2-3, reads NAGVMQNPRHLVRRRGQEARLRCSPMKGHSHVYWYRQLPEEGLKFMVYLQKENIIDESGMPKERFSAEFPKEGPSILRIQQVVRGDSAAYFCASSPSSSGGVSDTQYFGPGTRLTVL.

This clone is a singleton in its sample. CDR3 loop: CASSLFEGTGDHEQYF. CDR3 DNA: TGTGCCAGCAGTTTATTTGAGGGGACAGGGGACCACGAGCAGTACTTC. The rearrangement uses TRBV27 and TRBJ2-5; the match to TRBD1 covers 10 bases. Matching the DNA end better, TRBJ2-7 makes the J call doubtful. Germline V gene sequence: CDR1 MNHEY, CDR2 SMNVEV (reference sequence). The CDR3 is made up of 16 amino acids.

This clone occurred once. The rearrangement joins TRBV30 to TRBJ1-3, with TRBD1 matching 8 bases. The V and J ends lost 3 bases and 6 bases, in that order; junction bases with no gene match: 7. The CDR3 is 14 amino acids. Germline CDR1 GTSNPN, CDR2 SVGIG (reference sequence). CDR3 residues: CAWSPGQGKNTIYF. CDR3 nucleotides: TGTGCCTGGAGCCCAGGACAGGGAAAAAACACCATATATTTT.

The chain links TRBV27 to TRBJ1-1, with D perhaps matching TRBD1 (5 bases). V was clipped by 6 bases and J by 11 bases, with 22 bases between them. Germline CDR1 is MNHEY and CDR2 is SMNVEV (reference sequence). The CDR3 covers 14 residues. CDR3: CASSHLPGPVEAFF. CDR3 DNA sequence: TGTGCCAGCAGCCACCTTCCAGGGCCCGTCGAGGCTTTCTTT.

The chain is built from TRBV19 and TRBJ2-1; a possible D gene is TRBD1 (5 bases). Germline lookup yields CDR1 LNHDA and CDR2 SQIVND (reference sequence). V lost 7 bases, J lost 6 bases, and 19 bases lay in between. CDR3 length: 15 amino acids. This CDR3 is CASNPWGVVGNEQFF. The CDR3 nucleotides are TGTGCCAGTAACCCCTGGGGCGTAGTCGGCAATGAGCAGTTCTTC.

The chain employs TRBV4-2 and TRBJ2-1; D possibly corresponds to TRBD2 (6 bases). V was clipped by 0 bases and J by 0 bases, with 9 bases between them. Germline CDR1 LGHNA, CDR2 YNFKEQ. The CDR3 covers 16 residues. This chain's CDR3 is CASSQDDGSSYNEQFF. In DNA form, the CDR3 reads TGTGCCAGCAGCCAAGACGACGGGAGCTCCTACAATGAGCAGTTCTTC.

The rearrangement joins TRBV7-3 to TRBJ2-1; weak D call: TRBD2 (6 bases). The V end was cut by 4 bases, the J end by 4 bases, with 11 bases between. Germline V gene lookup returns CDR1 SGHTA and CDR2 FQGTGA. The CDR3 has 14 residues. As DNA, the CDR3 is TGTGCCAGCAGCTCCCAGGGACTTTACAATGAGCAGTTCTTC. Protein product: CASSSQGLYNEQFF.

The V call is TRBV18, the J call TRBJ1-2; D unclear. Trimming removed 3 bases from V and 2 bases from J, with 13 bases in between. Germline CDR1 is KGHSH and CDR2 is LQKENI. CDR3 length: 15 amino acids. The CDR3, as DNA: TGTGCCAGCTCACCGGATGGTGGACTAAACTATGGCTACACCTTC. Translating gives CASSPDGGLNYGYTF. Variable domain in full (rest from reference TRBV18 and TRBJ1-2): NAGVMQNPRHLVRRRGQEARLRCSPMKGHSHVYWYRQLPEEGLKFMVYLQKENIIDESGMPKERFSAEFPKEGPSILRIQQVVRGDSAAYFCASSPDGGLNYGYTFGSGTRLTVV.

This sequence joins TRBV7-9 and TRBJ1-6, with a possible D match to TRBD1 (6 bases). Per germline, CDR1 SEHNR and CDR2 FQNEAQ (reference sequence). This CDR3 region has 14 residues. Trimming took 1 base from V and 10 from J, leaving 11 bases between them. The CDR3, as DNA: TGTGCCAGCAGCTTAGATCAGGGGAGCTCACCCCTCCACTTT. Translation gives CASSLDQGSSPLHF.

The chain combines TRBV10-3 with TRBJ1-2; 10 nucleotides match TRBD1. CDR1 ENHRY and CDR2 SYGVKD come from the germline V gene. J was trimmed by 8 bases and V by 0 bases; bases with no gene match: 0. This CDR3 has 13 residues. In nucleotides, the CDR3 is TGTGCCATCAGTGAGTCGACAGGGGGCGGCTACACCTTC. It yields the protein CAISESTGGGYTF.

This clone has just one count. CDR3 in DNA: TGTGCCAGCAGCCTACGATCCGGGGAGCTGTTTTTT. Its protein is CASSLRSGELFF. The rearrangement links TRBV6-5 to TRBJ2-2; D is unresolved. V gave up 6 bases and J gave up 6 bases, with 8 bases separating them. The germline V gene encodes CDR1 MNHEY and CDR2 SVGAGI. The CDR3 runs 12 residues.

CDR3 DNA sequence: TGTGCCAGCAGCTACAGTAGGACAGATAACTATGGCTACACCTTC. Its protein product is CASSYSRTDNYGYTF. The chain employs TRBV7-8 and TRBJ1-2, with TRBD1 as a possible D gene (6 bases). Per germline, CDR1 SGHVS and CDR2 FQNEAQ. With 4 bases removed from V and 1 base from J, the gap between germline ends came to 13 bases. CDR3 length: 15 residues.

The V call is TRBV6-5, the J call TRBJ1-3; D is possibly TRBD1 (5 bases). The germline gives CDR1 MNHEY, CDR2 SVGAGI. V dropped 5 bases and J dropped 2 bases, with 13 bases sitting between them. The CDR3 consists of 15 residues. The CDR3 DNA is TGTGCCAGCAGTACCTTAGGGGTGGCTGGAAACACCATATATTTT. Its translation: CASSTLGVAGNTIYF.

The gene calls are TRBV5-5 and TRBJ1-4; 8 bases fit TRBD1. V trimming: 4 bases; J trimming: 6 bases; junction bases outside the gene matches: 2. Looked up from germline, CDR1 is SGHKS and CDR2 is YYEKEE (reference sequence). The CDR3 has 13 residues. The DNA of the CDR3 is TGTGCCAGCAGCCAGGGGGCATATGAAAAACTGTTTTTT. It yields the protein CASSQGAYEKLFF.